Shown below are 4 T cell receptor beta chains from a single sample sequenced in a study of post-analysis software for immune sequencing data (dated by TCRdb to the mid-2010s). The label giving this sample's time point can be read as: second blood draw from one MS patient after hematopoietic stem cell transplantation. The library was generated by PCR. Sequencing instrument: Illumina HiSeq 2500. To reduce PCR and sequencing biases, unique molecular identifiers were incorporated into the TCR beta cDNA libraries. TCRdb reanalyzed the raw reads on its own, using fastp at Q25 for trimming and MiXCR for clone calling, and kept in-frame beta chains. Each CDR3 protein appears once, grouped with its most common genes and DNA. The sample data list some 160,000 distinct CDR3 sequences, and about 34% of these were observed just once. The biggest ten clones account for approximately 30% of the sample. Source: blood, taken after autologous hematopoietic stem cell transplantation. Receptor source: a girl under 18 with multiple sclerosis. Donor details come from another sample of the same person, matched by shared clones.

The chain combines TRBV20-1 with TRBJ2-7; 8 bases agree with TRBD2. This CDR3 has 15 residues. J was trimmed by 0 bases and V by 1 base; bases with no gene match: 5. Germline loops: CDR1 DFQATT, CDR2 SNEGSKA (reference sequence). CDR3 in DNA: TGCAGTGCTAGAGGTCCCAGCGGGAGCTCCTACGAGCAGTACTTC. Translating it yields CSARGPSGSSYEQYF.

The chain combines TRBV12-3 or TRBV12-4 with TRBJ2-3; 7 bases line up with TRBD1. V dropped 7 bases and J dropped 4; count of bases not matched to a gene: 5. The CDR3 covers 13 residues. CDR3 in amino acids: CASTPTGPDTQYF. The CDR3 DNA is TGTGCCAGCACCCCGACAGGGCCAGATACGCAGTATTTT.

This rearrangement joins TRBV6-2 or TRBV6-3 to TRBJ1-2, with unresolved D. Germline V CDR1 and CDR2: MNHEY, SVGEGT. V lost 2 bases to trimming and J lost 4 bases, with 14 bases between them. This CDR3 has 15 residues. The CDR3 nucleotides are TGTGCCAGCAGTTACAATGGCAGATCGGTCTATGGCTACACCTTC. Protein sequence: CASSYNGRSVYGYTF.

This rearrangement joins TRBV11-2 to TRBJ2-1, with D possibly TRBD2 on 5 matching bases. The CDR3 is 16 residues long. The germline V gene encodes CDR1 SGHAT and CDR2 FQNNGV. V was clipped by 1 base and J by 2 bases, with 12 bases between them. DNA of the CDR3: TGTGCCAGCAGCTTAGGACTAACCCCCCCCTACAATGAGCAGTTCTTC. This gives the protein CASSLGLTPPYNEQFF.